The present entry profiles one T cell receptor (beta chain) with its context. The antigen is not known. The junction differs from germline at one of its ends, possibly a read error. Three rounds of nested PCR, following a modified ARM-PCR protocol, produced the TCRbeta library. TCRdb reprocessed the multiplex PCR reads via MiXCR and lists one record per CDR3 protein. This repertoire shows some 51,000 distinct CDR3 sequences, less than 70% found once; its top ten account for about 32%. The CDR3 is made up of 15 amino acids. Germline CDR1 is SQVTM and CDR2 is ANQGSEA. The template was RNA from unsorted bulk tissue. More than 3 cm separated this lung sample from the edge of the tumor. These data are taken from a study of tumor and adjacent non-tumor tissue in lung cancer. On the study more broadly: Patients comprised eleven to twelve adenocarcinoma, a couple of squamous cell carcinoma and 1 small cell lung cancer. Study-wide findings and caveats: Patients with more diverse tumor TCRs had worse survival.

The rearrangement joins TRBV29-1 to TRBJ2-2; no clear D. The source of this sequence is a woman in her 70s with non-small cell lung cancer. Sequencing was done on a sample of distant non-tumor lung tissue. The CDR3 DNA is TGCAGTACCCTTAGCAGCGTAGATAACATCGGGGAGCTGTTTTTT. It is translated as CSTLSSVDNIGELFF.